The 15 T cell receptor beta chains presented below share a single source sample, sequenced in a study of blood T cell repertoires in COVID-19. Method: immunoSEQ multiplex PCR; TCRdb's copy keeps in-frame clones and lacks some. The data hold 150,000 to 200,000 clones, with almost 80% observed a single time. The sequenced material came from peripheral blood. The origin of the receptors is a woman aged 70-85 years with acute or convalescent COVID-19.

V gene TRBV11-2 combines with J gene TRBJ2-1, with 10 bases lining up with TRBD2. Germline V CDR1 and CDR2: SGHAT, FQNNGV. The trim removed 2 bases at V and 0 bases at J, leaving 7 bases unmatched. This CDR3 contains 18 residues. The CDR3 loop is CASSLRTSGWGSYNEQFF. The DNA for the CDR3 is TGTGCCAGCAGCTTAAGGACTAGCGGATGGGGCTCCTACAATGAGCAGTTCTTC. The full variable domain, its missing parts supplied by reference TRBV11-2 and TRBJ2-1, is EAGVAQSPRYKIIEKRQSVAFWCNPISGHATLYWYQQILGQGPKLLIQFQNNGVVDDSQLPKDRFSAERLKGVDSTLKIQPAKLEDSAVYLCASSLRTSGWGSYNEQFFGPGTRLTVL.

The V and J genes are TRBV11-3 and TRBJ2-2; D gene unclear. There are 13 residues in the CDR3. CDR1 and CDR2 (germline): SGHNT, YENEEA. V lost 3 bases and J lost 7, with 9 bases in between. CDR3 coding DNA: TGTGCCAGCAGCTTCCAGAATGTCGGGGAGCTGTTTTTT. It is translated as CASSFQNVGELFF.

The V gene is TRBV25-1, the J gene TRBJ1-4; D is undetermined. This CDR3 region has 13 residues. V lost 7 bases and J lost 5, with 11 bases in between. Germline assignment: CDR1 MGHDK and CDR2 SYGVNS. CDR3 sequence: CASTHSANEKLFF. In DNA form, the CDR3 reads TGTGCCAGCACCCATTCCGCGAATGAAAAACTGTTTTTT.

This clone was seen a few times. The rearrangement uses TRBV5-1 and TRBJ2-1, with a possible D match to TRBD2 (5 bases). V lost 0 bases to trimming and J lost 6 bases, with 16 bases between them. The CDR3 runs 16 residues. Germline CDR1 is SGHRS and CDR2 is YFSETQ. The CDR3 loop is CASSLAIGRAGNEQFF. DNA for the CDR3: TGCGCCAGCAGCTTGGCAATAGGGCGGGCTGGCAATGAGCAGTTCTTC.

This chain joins TRBV11-2 and TRBJ1-3; D unclear. V was cut by 1 base and J by 4 bases, with 8 bases left in between. CDR1 is SGHAT and CDR2 is FQNNGV in the germline V gene. This CDR3 has 14 amino acids. The CDR3 nucleotides are TGTGCCAGCAGCTTAGGGCCTAGGGGAAACACCATATATTTT. It specifies CASSLGPRGNTIYF.

The V call is TRBV19, the J call TRBJ1-6, with unresolved D. The V and J ends lost 3 bases and 0 bases respectively, with 21 bases between them. The CDR3 length is 20 residues. The germline CDR1 and CDR2 sequences are LNHDA and SQIVND (reference sequence). The CDR3 bases are TGTGCCAGTAGTATGGCCCTCTGGCAGTCCGTAAGCTCCTATAATTCACCCCTCCACTTT. Its protein is CASSMALWQSVSSYNSPLHF.

The chain joins TRBV6-5 to TRBJ2-7, with D tentatively TRBD2 (6 bases). CDR3 length: 15 amino acids. Deletions cut 6 bases from V and 2 bases from J, with 17 bases between. Germline lookup yields CDR1 MNHEY and CDR2 SVGAGI. The CDR3 protein is CASRRGLQQTYEQYF. The CDR3 nucleotides are TGTGCCAGCAGAAGGGGACTGCAGCAGACCTACGAGCAGTACTTC.

The chain employs TRBV15 and TRBJ1-1, with D unresolved. The V end was cut by 0 bases, the J end by 1 base, with 12 bases between. The CDR3 runs 16 residues. CDR1 LNHNV and CDR2 YYDKDF come from the germline V gene (reference sequence). CDR3 coding DNA: TGTGCCACCAGCAGAGAGGCCGGAGGGTCGAACACTGAAGCTTTCTTT. Translated: CATSREAGGSNTEAFF.

The DNA of the CDR3 is TGTGCCAGCAGTCAGGGGAGCGGGAGACGCTACAATGAGCAGTTCTTC. This gives the protein CASSQGSGRRYNEQFF. This chain links TRBV6-4 with TRBJ2-1; 8 bases agree with TRBD2. This CDR3 comprises 16 residues. Germline loops: CDR1 MRHNA, CDR2 SNTAGT. V lost 5 bases to trimming and J lost 3 bases; unmatched junction nucleotides: 9.

The genes are TRBV19 and TRBJ1-2, with 9 bases fitting TRBD1. The trim removed 1 base at V and 5 bases at J, leaving 5 bases unmatched. CDR3 length: 15 amino acids. CDR1 and CDR2 (germline): LNHDA, SQIVND (reference sequence). The CDR3, as DNA: TGTGCCAGTAGTATAGTACCGGGACAGGGATATGGCTACACCTTC. Its protein product is CASSIVPGQGYGYTF.

The chain carries TRBV3-1 (or the pseudogene TRBV3-2) and TRBJ2-1; 9 nucleotides agree with TRBD2. CDR1 and CDR2 (germline): LGHDT, YNNKEL (reference sequence). The CDR3 extends over 15 amino acids. V dropped 4 bases and J dropped 8; count of bases not matched to a gene: 9. In DNA form, the CDR3 reads TGTGCCAGCAGCCTTACCTTTAGCGGGAGATATGAGCAGTTCTTC. Translating gives CASSLTFSGRYEQFF.

V and J are TRBV29-1 and TRBJ1-3, with 7 positions matching TRBD1. V lost 6 bases, J lost 6 bases, and 2 bases stayed unmatched. Germline V gene sequence: CDR1 SQVTM, CDR2 ANQGSEA. This CDR3 contains 11 residues. The CDR3 region has the DNA TGCAGCGTGGGGACAGTAAACACCATATATTTT. Amino acid sequence: CSVGTVNTIYF.

The chain joins TRBV3-1 (or the pseudogene TRBV3-2) to TRBJ2-3; TRBD2 matches at 11 bases. Germline values: CDR1 LGHDT, CDR2 YNNKEL (reference sequence). V was clipped by 2 bases and J by 14 bases; unmatched bases: 12. The CDR3 consists of 15 residues. CDR3 bases: TGTGCCAGCAGCCAAAACACGATTATAGCGGGAGGGCCGTATTTT. Encoded protein: CASSQNTIIAGGPYF.

CDR3 region: CASSQQLAPGNIQYF. CDR3 DNA: TGTGCCAGCAGTCAACAACTAGCTCCGGGAAACATTCAGTACTTC. The chain recombines TRBV6-6 with TRBJ2-4, with D possibly being TRBD2 (6 bases). This CDR3 is 15 amino acids long. Trimming pared 5 bases from V and 6 bases from J, leaving 17 bases between. Germline lookup yields CDR1 MNHNY and CDR2 SVGAGI (reference sequence).

The DNA for the CDR3 is TGTGCCAGCAGCGGAGAAGTAGCCGGGGAGCTGTTTTTT. Its translation is CASSGEVAGELFF. The V call is TRBV5-6, the J call TRBJ2-2, with no clear D. Trimming removed 4 bases from V and 6 bases from J, with 10 bases in between. CDR3 size: 13 residues. Germline V CDR1 and CDR2: SGHDT, YYEEEE.